This TCR beta chain was recorded in a study of graft-versus-host responses after intestinal transplantation. Some clones are missing from TCRdb's copy, which holds only in-frame ones; the method was immunoSEQ multiplex PCR. The table includes more than 80,000 clones, around four fifths detected once. General study points: Present in recipient marrow, GvH clones included some that appeared first in ileum or blood. Allografts from individuals with graft-donor T cell macrochimerism displayed high graft-versus-host to host-versus-graft clonal ratios. There was an association between peak levels of circulating GvH clones and early post-transplant HvG declines.

In regard to this clone: Its antigen remains unidentified.

Germline V CDR1 and CDR2: LNHDA, SQIVND (reference sequence). Between the trimmed V and J ends, which lost 7 bases and 7 bases, there was a span of 17 bases. The length of the CDR3 is 14 residues. The chain couples TRBV19 to TRBJ2-1, with D tentatively TRBD1 or TRBD2 (5 bases each). The sequencing here drew on unstimulated CD8+ T cells sorted from spleen or lymph node cells, taken before intestinal transplant. This sequence was found in a human donor who received an intestinal transplant. The CDR3 DNA reads as TGTGCCAGTATCCCGGAATCTGGGGGTAATGAGCAGTTCTTC. This codes for CASIPESGGNEQFF.